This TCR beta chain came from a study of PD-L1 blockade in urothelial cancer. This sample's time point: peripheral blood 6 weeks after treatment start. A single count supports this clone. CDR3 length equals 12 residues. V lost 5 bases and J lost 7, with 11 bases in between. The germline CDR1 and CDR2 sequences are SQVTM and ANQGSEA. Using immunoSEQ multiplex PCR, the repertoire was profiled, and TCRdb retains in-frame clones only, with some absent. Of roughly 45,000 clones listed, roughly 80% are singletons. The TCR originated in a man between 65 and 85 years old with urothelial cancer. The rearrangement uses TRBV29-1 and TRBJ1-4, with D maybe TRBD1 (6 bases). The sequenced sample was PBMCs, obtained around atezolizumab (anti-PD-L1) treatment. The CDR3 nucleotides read TGCAGCGTTATTGGACAGCTTGAAAAACTGTTTTTT. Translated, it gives CSVIGQLEKLFF.